This T cell receptor (beta chain) was captured by sequencing in a study of CD8+CD57+ T cells in acquired aplastic anemia. Study-level background: CD4+ and CD8+ cells, once sorted, gave DNA averaging roughly 3.2 ug. Study-level results: In CD8+ cells, Simpson's diversity showed no significant difference between patients and controls. A set of twenty-nine CD8+ CDR3 sequences was shared between patients and controls, and these sequences appeared highly expressed in patients.

The germline CDR1 and CDR2 sequences are SQVTM and ANQGSEA. CDR3 length: 11 amino acids. Deletions cut 2 bases from V and 4 bases from J, with 4 bases between. Before being chosen for sequencing, patients had shown CD8+CD57+ cell expansion by flow cytometry. No patient had been given any therapy when blood was sampled. Genomic DNA, the template, was used for profiling of the TCR beta VDJ and CDR3. TCRdb ran MiXCR on the reads and lists one entry per CDR3 protein. The repertoire holds 450,000 to 550,000 distinct CDR3 sequences, with around 30% as singletons. This clonotype has more than one count but fewer than ten. Its antigen remains unidentified.

The V and J genes are TRBV29-1 and TRBJ2-3; D not resolved. The source is a human donor with aplastic anemia. Sequencing input: sorted CD4+, CD8+, or CD8+CD57+ T cells (not recorded which) from PBMCs. The CDR3 sequence is CSVELADTQYF. The CDR3 DNA reads as TGCAGCGTTGAATTGGCAGATACGCAGTATTTT.